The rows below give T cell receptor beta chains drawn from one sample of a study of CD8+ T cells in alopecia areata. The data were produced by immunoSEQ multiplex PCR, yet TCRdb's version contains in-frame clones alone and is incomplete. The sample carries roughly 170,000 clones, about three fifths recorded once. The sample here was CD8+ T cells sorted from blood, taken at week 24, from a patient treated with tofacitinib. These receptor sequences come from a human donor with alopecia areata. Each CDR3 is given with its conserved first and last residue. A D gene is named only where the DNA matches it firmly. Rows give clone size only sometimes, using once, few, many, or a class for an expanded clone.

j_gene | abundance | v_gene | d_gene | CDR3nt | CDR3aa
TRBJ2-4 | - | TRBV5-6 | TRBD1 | TGTGCCAGCACCTTTGGGACAGCCCTAGCCAAAAACATTCAGTACTTC | CASTFGTALAKNIQYF
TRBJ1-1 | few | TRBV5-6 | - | TGTGCCAGCAGCTTGGGATCTGCCGGTGAAGCTTTCTTT | CASSLGSAGEAFF
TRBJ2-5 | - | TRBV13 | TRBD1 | TGTGCCAGCAGCTTAACAAGGGGGCCCTTCGGCACCCAGTACTTC | CASSLTRGPFGTQYF
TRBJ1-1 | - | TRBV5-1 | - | TGCGCCAGCAGCCCCTTCCCCGAGGACACTGAAGCTTTCTTT | CASSPFPEDTEAFF
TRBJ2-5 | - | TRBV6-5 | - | TGTGCCAGCTGGGGAGGAGAGACCCAGTACTTC | CASWGGETQYF
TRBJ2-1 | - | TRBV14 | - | TGTGCCAGCAGCCCCCTTCAGGGCTACAATGAGCAGTTCTTC | CASSPLQGYNEQFF
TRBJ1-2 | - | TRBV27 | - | TGTGCCAGCAGCCGAGATGGGAAAAGGGGTGGCTACACCTTC | CASSRDGKRGGYTF
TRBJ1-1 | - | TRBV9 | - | TGTGCCAGCAGCGTCGGAGGGATGAACACTGAAGCTTTCTTT | CASSVGGMNTEAFF
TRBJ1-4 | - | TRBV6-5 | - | TGTGCCAGCAGTTACTCGCAGGGAACTAATGAAAAACTGTTTTTT | CASSYSQGTNEKLFF
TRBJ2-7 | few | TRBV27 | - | TGTGCCAGCAGTTTATCCGGCCGGACTTCCTACGAGCAGTACTTC | CASSLSGRTSYEQYF
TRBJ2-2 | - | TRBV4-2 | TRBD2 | TGTGCCAGCAGCCACCTTGAGTCCCCTAGCGGGGGGGCCGACACCGGGGAGCTGTTTTTT | CASSHLESPSGGADTGELFF
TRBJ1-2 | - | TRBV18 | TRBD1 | TGTGCCAGCTCACCGGCAGGGGGGAAGGATCGTGGCTACACCTTC | CASSPAGGKDRGYTF
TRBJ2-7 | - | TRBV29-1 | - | TGCAGCGTTGGAACAGGGAAGTTATACGAGCAGTACTTC | CSVGTGKLYEQYF
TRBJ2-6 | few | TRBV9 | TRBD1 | TGTGCCAGCAGCGGAACTACAGGGGCCTCTGGGGCCAACGTCCTGACTTTC | CASSGTTGASGANVLTF
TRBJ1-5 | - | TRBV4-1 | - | TGCGCCAGCAGCCAGTCGATGACAAACCGCTATCAGCCCCAGCATTTT | CASSQSMTNRYQPQHF
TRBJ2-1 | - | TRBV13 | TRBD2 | TGTGCCAGCAGCCCACGGACTAGCGACGAGCAGTTCTTC | CASSPRTSDEQFF
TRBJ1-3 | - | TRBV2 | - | TGTGCCAGTCACTCTGGAAACACCATATATTTT | CASHSGNTIYF
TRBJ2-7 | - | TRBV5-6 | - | TGTGCCAGCAGCTGGGGGGTAAACGAGCAGTACTTC | CASSWGVNEQYF
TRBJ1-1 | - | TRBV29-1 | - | TGCAGCGCCCATAGGGAGGGTACCACTGAAGCTTTCTTT | CSAHREGTTEAFF
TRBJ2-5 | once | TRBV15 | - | TGTGCCACCAGCAGAGATCGGGCGGGAAAAGAGACCCAGTACTTC | CATSRDRAGKETQYF
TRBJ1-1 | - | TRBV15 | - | TGTGCCACCGGGGCGACGAACACTGAAGCCTTCTTT | CATGATNTEAFF
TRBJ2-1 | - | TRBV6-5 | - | TGTGCCAGCAGTTACTCACGGGGGCCTAATGAGCAGTTCTTC | CASSYSRGPNEQFF
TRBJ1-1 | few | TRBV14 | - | TGTGCCAGCAGCCCCCCAGGAGGTTGGGGCAGGGAGGACACTGAAGCTTTCTTT | CASSPPGGWGREDTEAFF
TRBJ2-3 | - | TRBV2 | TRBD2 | TGTGCCAGCAGTGAGGCTACGACTAGCGGGGGGTTGCAGTATTTT | CASSEATTSGGLQYF
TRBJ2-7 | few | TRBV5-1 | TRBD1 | TGCGCCAGCAGCTCAAACCTCAACCGGGACAGAGACTACGAGCAGTACTTC | CASSSNLNRDRDYEQYF
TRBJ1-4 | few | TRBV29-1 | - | TGCAGCGTTGTGGAAAATGAAAAACTGTTTTTT | CSVVENEKLFF
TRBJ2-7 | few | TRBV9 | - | TGTGCCAGCAGCCCAGGGGCCTACGAGCAGTACTTC | CASSPGAYEQYF
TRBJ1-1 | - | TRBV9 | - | TGTGCCAGCAGCGTAGAACGGAACACTGAAGCTTTCTTT | CASSVERNTEAFF
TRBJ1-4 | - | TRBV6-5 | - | TGTGCCAGCAGTTTCGATAATGAAAAACTGTTTTTT | CASSFDNEKLFF
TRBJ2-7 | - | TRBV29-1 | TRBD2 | TGCAGCGTTGACGGCGGGGGATGGACGGACGAGCAGTACTTC | CSVDGGGWTDEQYF
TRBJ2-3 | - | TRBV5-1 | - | TGCGCCAGCAGCTTGGCAGCGTACGAGCAGATCTTAATCCCCACAGATACGCAGTATTTT | CASSLAAYEQILIPTDTQYF
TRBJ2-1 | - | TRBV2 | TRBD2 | TGTGCCAGCGGACAGGGACTAGCGGGGGACCACTCCTACAATGAGCAGTTCTTC | CASGQGLAGDHSYNEQFF
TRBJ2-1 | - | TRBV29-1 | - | TGCAGCGTTGAAGGGAAGTTAGGCAATGAGCAGTTCTTC | CSVEGKLGNEQFF
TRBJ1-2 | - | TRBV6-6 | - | TGTGCCAGCAGTTACCGTGGCAGGTTCTATGGCTACACCTTC | CASSYRGRFYGYTF
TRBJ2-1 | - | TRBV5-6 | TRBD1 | TGTGCCAGCAGCCCGACAGGGCTCAAGCCCAACAATGAGCAGTTCTTC | CASSPTGLKPNNEQFF
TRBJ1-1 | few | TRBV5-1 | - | TGCGCCAGCAGCTTGAGCCCGGATGGCCCTGAAGCTTTCTTT | CASSLSPDGPEAFF
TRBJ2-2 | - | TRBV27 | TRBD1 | TGTGCCAGCACCTTCTTCCCGGGACAGGGGGTCCGTTCCGGGGAGCTGTTTTTT | CASTFFPGQGVRSGELFF
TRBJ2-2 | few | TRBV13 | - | TGTGCCAGCACCCCAGGGAGCACCGGGGAGCTGTTTTTT | CASTPGSTGELFF
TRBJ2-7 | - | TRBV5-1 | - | TGCGCCAGCAGCTTGGCGACAGACTACGAGCAGTACTTC | CASSLATDYEQYF
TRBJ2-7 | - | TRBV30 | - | TGTGCCTGGGGATTATACGAGCAGTACTTC | CAWGLYEQYF
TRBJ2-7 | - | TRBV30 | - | TGTGCCTGGAACCAGATCGCCCCCAACGAGCAGTACTTC | CAWNQIAPNEQYF
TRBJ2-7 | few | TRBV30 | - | TGTGCCGGGCGGGATACGAGGGAGCACGAGCAGTACTTC | CAGRDTREHEQYF
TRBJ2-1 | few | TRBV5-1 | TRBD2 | TGCGCCAGCAGCTTGGAAGCGGGGGGGCCCTACAATGAGCAGTTCTTC | CASSLEAGGPYNEQFF
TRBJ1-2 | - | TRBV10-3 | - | TGTGCCATCCAAGGGAGTGACTATGGCTACACCTTC | CAIQGSDYGYTF
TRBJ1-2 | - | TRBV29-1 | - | TGCAGCATCCTGGTGGATGGCTACACCTTC | CSILVDGYTF
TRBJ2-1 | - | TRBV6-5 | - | TGTGCCAGCAGCCAGGGGCCCTACAATGAGCAGTTCTTC | CASSQGPYNEQFF
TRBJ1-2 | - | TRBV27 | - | TGTGCCAGCAGTTTGACGGGGGGCTGGGATGGCTACACCTTC | CASSLTGGWDGYTF
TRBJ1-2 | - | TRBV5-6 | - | TGTGCCAGCAGCCGGACAACTAACTATGGCTACACCTTC | CASSRTTNYGYTF
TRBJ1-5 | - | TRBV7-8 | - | TGTGCCAGCAGCTTAGAGAGGCCAGGTACGGATCAGCCCCAGCATTTT | CASSLERPGTDQPQHF
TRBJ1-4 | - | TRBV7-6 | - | TGTGCCAGCAGCAAAAGTTTGGGGGGCGCAACTAATGAAAAACTGTTTTTT | CASSKSLGGATNEKLFF